These 29 T cell receptor beta chains were sequenced from one sample in a study of post-analysis software for immune sequencing data. Regarding the study as a whole: Relative to controls, patients had several TRBV segments at higher frequency, with TRBV5-6, TRBV5-1 and TRBV20-1 among these.

For these TCRs, the target antigens are not known. Sequencing libraries made from TCR beta cDNA carried unique molecular identifiers. TCRdb independently ran MiXCR on the PCR reads; one entry per CDR3 protein. This sample has about 540,000 distinct CDR3 sequences, with 30% to 40% found just once. What was sequenced was blood. These receptor sequences come from a girl aged 2-17 years with multiple sclerosis.

The chain uses TRBV6-6 and TRBJ2-3; the D is unclear. The V gene's germline CDR1 is MNHNY and CDR2 SVGAGI (reference sequence). The length of the CDR3 is 12 residues. V dropped 5 bases and J dropped 6 bases, with 9 bases sitting between them. The CDR3 is CASSPQEDTQYF. CDR3 nucleotides: TGTGCCAGCAGTCCACAAGAGGATACGCAGTATTTT.

For this clonotype: One junction end disagrees with the germline gene, perhaps due to a read error. The chain uses TRBV7-9 and TRBJ1-5; D uncertain. The CDR3 runs 15 residues. CDR1 SEHNR and CDR2 FQNEAQ come from the germline V gene (reference sequence). The CDR3 protein is CASSLTGNSDQPQHF. CDR3 nucleotides: TGTGCCAGCAGCTTGACCGGGAATAGCGATCAGCCCCAGCATTTT.

This chain connects TRBV5-1 to TRBJ2-1, with D hard to call. Germline V gives CDR1 SGHRS, CDR2 YFSETQ. The CDR3 has 14 amino acids. Trimming removed 4 bases from V and 3 bases from J, with 11 bases in between. CDR3 in amino acids: CASSPSSGYNEQFF. The CDR3 DNA reads TGCGCCAGCAGCCCCTCCAGTGGCTACAATGAGCAGTTCTTC.

In its sample, this clonotype was seen a few times. V usage is TRBV10-3 and J usage is TRBJ1-2; the D gene is possibly TRBD1 (5 bases). Trimming shortened V by 5 bases and J by 3 bases, and 10 bases separated the two germline ends. From germline, CDR1 is ENHRY and CDR2 SYGVKD. This CDR3 spans 13 amino acids. The CDR3 sequence is CAISRDGDYGYTF. Written as DNA, the CDR3 is TGTGCCATCAGTAGGGACGGCGACTATGGCTACACCTTC.

J is TRBJ1-2 and V is TRBV7-9; 7 positions match TRBD1. This CDR3 comprises 13 residues. Per germline, CDR1 SEHNR and CDR2 FQNEAQ (reference sequence). The V gene end was trimmed by 6 bases and the J gene end by 6 bases; junction bases not matched to a gene: 7. CDR3 in amino acids: CASRHGGGDGYTF. As DNA, the CDR3 is TGTGCCAGCAGACACGGAGGGGGCGATGGCTACACCTTC.

The V and J genes are TRBV6-4 and TRBJ2-3, with a tentative D call TRBD2 (7 bases). This CDR3 region has 16 residues. Germline-derived CDR1 and CDR2 are MRHNA and SNTAGT. V lost 1 base to trimming and J lost 0 bases, with 11 bases between them. The CDR3 region is CASSDYGGPSTDTQYF. The CDR3 nucleotides read TGTGCCAGCAGTGACTACGGGGGGCCGAGCACAGATACGCAGTATTTT.

V gene TRBV7-2 combines with J gene TRBJ2-7; 8 positions agree with TRBD2. The J call is doubtful: the DNA matches TRBJ2-5 better. This CDR3 comprises 15 residues. Germline V gives CDR1 SGHTA, CDR2 FQGNSA. The CDR3 reads CASSSPREGVETQYF. The CDR3 DNA is TGTGCCAGCAGCTCCCCTCGGGAGGGCGTGGAGACCCAGTACTTC.

This clonotype showed up just a few times. The gene calls are TRBV5-1 and TRBJ2-1, with D possibly being TRBD1 or TRBD2 (6 bases each). Germline lookup yields CDR1 SGHRS and CDR2 YFSETQ. The CDR3 runs 13 residues. Trimming took 4 bases from V and 8 from J, leaving 13 bases between them. The CDR3 loop reads CASSGRGRDEQFF. The DNA of the CDR3 is TGCGCCAGCAGCGGTCGGGGGCGGGATGAGCAGTTCTTC.

In its sample, this clonotype was seen a few times. The V gene is TRBV7-9, the J gene TRBJ1-2; TRBD1 aligns across 8 bases. After removal of 6 bases from V and 2 bases from J, the junction contained 5 bases not matched to a gene. CDR1 is SEHNR, CDR2 FQNEAQ, per germline (reference sequence). CDR3 length equals 14 residues. CDR3 loop: CASRPSGGNYGYTF. CDR3 coding DNA: TGTGCCAGCAGACCCTCAGGGGGCAACTATGGCTACACCTTC.

The chain links TRBV19 to TRBJ2-3; a weak D match, TRBD2 (5 bases). The germline CDR1 and CDR2 sequences are LNHDA and SQIVND (reference sequence). The CDR3 length is 15 residues. Trimming stripped 6 bases from V and 2 bases from J, with 15 bases between. The CDR3 here is CASRGLDSITDTQYF. CDR3 coding DNA: TGTGCCAGTAGGGGCCTGGACTCTATCACAGATACGCAGTATTTT.

This clonotype was seen only a few times. V usage is TRBV28 and J usage is TRBJ1-2; D possibly corresponds to TRBD1 (5 bases). The CDR3 covers 11 residues. In germline, CDR1 is MDHEN, CDR2 SYDVKM. CDR3 protein: CLSWGDFGYTF. DNA for the CDR3: TGTCTCTCTTGGGGGGATTTTGGCTACACCTTC.

This clonotype was picked up a small number of times. This chain joins TRBV7-2 and TRBJ1-4; 10 nucleotides match TRBD1. Germline CDR1 and CDR2: SGHTA and FQGNSA. The V segment lost 6 bases and the J segment 8 bases; nucleotides outside the gene matches: 15. The CDR3 spans 17 residues. CDR3 sequence (DNA): TGTGCCAGCAGTCTCGGACAGGGGGGTGACGGAGGCGAAAAACTGTTTTTT. Translating it yields CASSLGQGGDGGEKLFF.

The chain has TRBV6-6 and TRBJ2-4; 8 positions match TRBD2. CDR1 and CDR2 from the germline V gene are MNHNY and SVGAGI (reference sequence). The CDR3 covers 16 residues. With 5 bases clipped from V and 1 base from J, the junction kept 7 bases outside the gene matches. CDR3 DNA: TGTGCCAGCAGTCCCATAGCGGGGTCGGCCAAAAACATTCAGTACTTC. Its protein is CASSPIAGSAKNIQYF.

In DNA form, the CDR3 reads TGTGCCAGCAGCTCGAAGGCGCGACAGAGACCCAATCAGCCCCAGCATTTT. Protein sequence: CASSSKARQRPNQPQHF. The V and J genes are TRBV7-8 and TRBJ1-5; the D gene is possibly TRBD1 (5 bases). Germline loops: CDR1 SGHVS, CDR2 FQNEAQ. CDR3 length equals 17 residues. Trimming removed 4 bases at V and 3 bases at J, with 19 bases between.

V is TRBV6-1 and J is TRBJ2-3, with no clear D. V shed 7 bases and J shed 4 bases, with 9 bases lying between them. The CDR3 runs 12 residues. Germline CDR1 reads MNHNS; CDR2 reads SASEGT. This chain's CDR3 is CASNKGSDTQYF. For the CDR3, the DNA is TGTGCCAGCAATAAGGGTTCAGATACGCAGTATTTT.

The rearrangement links TRBV5-1 to TRBJ2-7, with TRBD1 as a possible D gene (6 bases). CDR1 and CDR2 (germline): SGHRS, YFSETQ. The germline V and J ends were trimmed by 4 bases and 0 bases, with 11 bases remaining between them. CDR3 length: 14 amino acids. CDR3 bases: TGCGCCAGCAGCCGTGACAGGACCTCCTACGAGCAGTACTTC. Amino acid sequence: CASSRDRTSYEQYF.

This clonotype was seen only a few times. V gene TRBV3-1 combines with J gene TRBJ1-1; D is ambiguous. Germline V gene lookup returns CDR1 LGHDT and CDR2 YNNKEL (reference sequence). V was clipped by 4 bases and J by 4 bases, with 10 bases between them. This CDR3 is 13 amino acids long. The CDR3 coding sequence is TGTGCCAGCAGCCCCCTTTCGGGCACTGAAGCTTTCTTT. It translates to CASSPLSGTEAFF.

This clonotype came up a few times. The chain uses TRBV7-9 and TRBJ2-1, with 11 bases fitting TRBD2. The J segment lost 1 base and the V segment lost 5 bases, leaving 4 bases of the junction unmatched. CDR1 and CDR2 (germline): SEHNR, FQNEAQ (reference sequence). The CDR3 is 16 residues long. The CDR3 spells CASSQVAGGSYNEQFF. CDR3 nucleotides: TGTGCCAGCAGCCAAGTAGCGGGGGGGTCCTACAATGAGCAGTTCTTC.

This clonotype was counted between two and nine times. The J gene is TRBJ1-2, the V gene TRBV29-1; maybe TRBD1 (5 bases). The germline V gene has CDR1 SQVTM and CDR2 ANQGSEA. The V and J ends lost 3 bases and 4 bases respectively, with 18 bases between them. The CDR3 spans 15 residues. The CDR3 region has the DNA TGCAGCGTTGAGAGGCGGGCAGCAGGGAGCTATGGCTACACCTTC. It encodes CSVERRAAGSYGYTF.

This clonotype has a handful of counts. V and J are TRBV5-1 and TRBJ2-3; 11 positions agree with TRBD2. The CDR3 covers 15 residues. The germline CDR1 and CDR2 sequences are SGHRS and YFSETQ. The V and J ends lost 5 bases and 3 bases, in that order; junction bases with no gene match: 5. CDR3 region: CASRGLAVGTDTQYF. CDR3 sequence (DNA): TGCGCCAGCAGGGGACTAGCGGTCGGGACAGATACGCAGTATTTT. Combining the CDR3 with reference TRBV5-1 and TRBJ2-3 gives the whole variable domain KAGVTQTPRYLIKTRGQQVTLSCSPISGHRSVSWYQQTPGQGLQFLFEYFSETQRNKGNFPGRFSGRQFSNSRSEMNVSTLELGDSALYLCASRGLAVGTDTQYFGPGTRLTVL.

This chain connects TRBV5-1 to TRBJ1-2; 12 nucleotides agree with TRBD1. Trimming at V came to 3 bases and at J to 2 bases, leaving 5 bases not matched to a gene. Germline loops: CDR1 SGHRS, CDR2 YFSETQ. The CDR3 has 16 amino acids. CDR3 loop: CASSSGQGASNYGYTF. In DNA form, the CDR3 reads TGCGCCAGCAGCTCGGGACAGGGGGCTTCAAACTATGGCTACACCTTC.

This clonotype showed up just a few times. The V gene is TRBV20-1, the J gene TRBJ2-5, with TRBD2 matching 11 bases. Trimming took 4 bases from V and 5 from J; bases not matched to a gene: 6. This CDR3 is built from 14 residues. Germline values: CDR1 DFQATT, CDR2 SNEGSKA (reference sequence). CDR3 bases: TGCAGTGCTACCTCTACTAGCGGGGGCGAGACCCAGTACTTC. Amino acid sequence: CSATSTSGGETQYF.

As DNA, the CDR3 is TGCGCCAGCAGCCCGACGGCAGCGTACTACGAGCAGTACTTC. Amino acid sequence: CASSPTAAYYEQYF. The chain links TRBV5-1 to TRBJ2-7, with D hard to call. Trimming removed 4 bases at V and 3 bases at J, with 14 bases between. The germline CDR1 and CDR2 sequences are SGHRS and YFSETQ. The CDR3 totals 14 residues.

The table lists this clonotype with a few counts. V is TRBV14 and J is TRBJ2-1; unclear D gene. The CDR3 contains 16 residues. Germline assignment: CDR1 SGHDN and CDR2 FVKESK. The V and J ends lost 0 bases and 1 base respectively, with 10 bases between them. The DNA of the CDR3 is TGTGCCAGCAGCCAAGATAAGGCAGGATCCTACAATGAGCAGTTCTTC. Translating it yields CASSQDKAGSYNEQFF.

J is TRBJ2-5 and V is TRBV10-3; 13 nucleotides match TRBD2. The CDR3 consists of 18 residues. Germline V gene data show CDR1 as ENHRY and CDR2 as SYGVKD. J lost 5 bases, V lost 0 bases, and 9 bases had no gene match. The CDR3: CAISESAPTSGGRETQYF. The CDR3 bases are TGTGCCATCAGTGAGTCCGCTCCGACTAGCGGGGGGAGGGAGACCCAGTACTTC.

This clonotype has more than one count but fewer than ten. The gene calls are TRBV4-1 and TRBJ1-1; D is unclear. V was trimmed by 0 bases and J by 8 bases, leaving 13 bases between them. The germline V gene encodes CDR1 MGHRA and CDR2 YSYEKL. The CDR3 runs to 14 residues. This chain's CDR3 is CASSQESSPSEAFF. The DNA of the CDR3 is TGCGCCAGCAGCCAAGAAAGCAGCCCCAGCGAAGCTTTCTTT.

This sequence joins TRBV20-1 and TRBJ1-6; 7 bases fit TRBD1. Looked up from germline, CDR1 is DFQATT and CDR2 is SNEGSKA (reference sequence). Trimming removed 1 base from V and 0 bases from J; junction bases left unmatched: 12. This CDR3 is built from 19 residues. CDR3 residues: CSARVVEAGGFSYNSPLHF. CDR3 DNA: TGCAGTGCTAGAGTGGTGGAGGCAGGGGGATTCTCCTATAATTCACCCCTCCACTTT.

This clonotype was observed a few times. The J gene is TRBJ2-7, the V gene TRBV5-1, with TRBD2 matching 7 bases. Germline-derived CDR1 and CDR2 are SGHRS and YFSETQ. Germline trimming cut 1 base from V and 7 bases from J; bases unmatched to any gene: 14. The CDR3 totals 16 residues. In DNA form, the CDR3 reads TGCGCCAGCAGCTTGTCGACAATCCGCGGGGGAGAGGAGCAGTACTTC. Residues: CASSLSTIRGGEEQYF.

This clonotype has a single count. The chain combines TRBV10-3 with TRBJ2-7; D may correspond to TRBD1 or TRBD2 (5 bases each). The V end was cut by 10 bases, the J end by 0 bases, with 10 bases between. The germline V gene has CDR1 ENHRY and CDR2 SYGVKD. This CDR3 comprises 12 residues. In DNA, the CDR3 is TGTGCCACACAGGCGGGCTCCTACGAGCAGTACTTC. This codes for CATQAGSYEQYF.